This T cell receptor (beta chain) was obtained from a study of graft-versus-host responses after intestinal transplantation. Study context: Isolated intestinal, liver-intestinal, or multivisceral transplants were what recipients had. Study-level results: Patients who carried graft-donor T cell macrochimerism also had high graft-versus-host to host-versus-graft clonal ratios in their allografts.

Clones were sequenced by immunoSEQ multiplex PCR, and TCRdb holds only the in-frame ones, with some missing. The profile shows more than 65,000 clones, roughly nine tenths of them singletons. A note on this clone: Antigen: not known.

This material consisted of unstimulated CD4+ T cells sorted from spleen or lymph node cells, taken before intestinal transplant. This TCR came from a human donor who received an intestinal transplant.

The chain's CDR3 is CASSVAGVLDTQYF. The CDR3 DNA follows: TGTGCCAGCAGTGTAGCGGGAGTCTTGGATACGCAGTATTTT. The chain has TRBV2 and TRBJ2-3; 9 nucleotides line up with TRBD2. The CDR3 consists of 14 residues. In germline, CDR1 is SNHLY, CDR2 FYNNEI. V dropped 4 bases and J dropped 6; count of bases not matched to a gene: 5.